This TCR beta chain was captured by sequencing in a study of T cell clusters in autoimmune cytopenias. General study points: The T cell clusters were defined only in silico, without experimental functional validation.

CDR3 size: 13 residues. From germline, CDR1 is SQVTM and CDR2 ANQGSEA. This clonotype registers medium-sized (0.01 to 0.1%) by frequency. Its target is not known. Each sample's input was around 270 ng genomic DNA, 38,000 or so genome equivalents. TRB was amplified by touch-down multiplex PCR, primer pools A and B combined. TCRdb re-called the multiplex PCR reads and catalogs CDR3 proteins one per entry, DNA excluded. Here the sample table reports around 9,700 distinct CDR3 sequences. These data were likewise used in another study, on T cell repertoires in aging, cancer and after chemotherapy. Per that paper: The whole study produced a dataset of about 8.8 million TCR reads.

The sequence was collected from a human donor in good health. The specimen was peripheral blood. The chain recombines TRBV29-1 with TRBJ2-7. The CDR3 sequence is CSVEETGLGEQYF.